This TCR beta chain was observed in a study of shared clonotypes between healthy human individuals (dated by TCRdb to 2020 to 2022). Looking at the study overall: A couple of women and a few men aged 18 to 49 years were included in the cohort. Per donor, three plates each were used for CD4 naive and CD4 memory, two for CD8 naive, and one for CD8 memory. The study deeply sequenced blood TCR repertoires of five healthy adults to estimate repertoire size and the extent of clonotype sharing between individuals. To increase sequencing depth and limit assay-specific biases, TCR repertoire library preparation and sequencing were carried out by different laboratories using diverse techniques. Each donor's leukapheresis produced roughly between roughly 0.85 and 10 billion PBMCs.

The germline V gene (reference sequence) provides CDR1 DFQATT and CDR2 SNEGSKA. Its CDR3 holds 10 amino acids, cysteine through phenylalanine. Only the CDR3 region is kept as DNA, spanning 30 bases read in frame from base 1. V is cut by 5 bases and J by 8 bases, and the space between the germline ends is 9 bases. A note on this clone: Its antigen is currently not known. Per-base quality was not reported, and no clone a single base away is much larger than it.

On the study overall, not on this receptor specifically: Based on pairwise subsampling, the degree of clonotype sharing among donors was expected to be affected by sequencing depth. When a handful of donors were compared, the shared fraction of clonotypes was around 4.6% for naive CD4, less than 4% for naive CD8, 2% to 2.5% for memory CD4, and 0.4% for memory CD8. Naive subsets generally had larger estimated clonotype richness than memory subsets. Higher generation probabilities were observed for clonotypes shared by all four sorted-subset donors than for non-shared clonotypes. Only blood was sampled, and tissue TCR repertoires likely differ from those in blood. Because the study included a small number of donors, the genetic and exposure-history diversity represented was limited. Rarefaction of sorted-subset datasets indicated incomplete sequencing despite the large sequencing depth.

TCR CDR3 regions were amplified from genomic DNA by multiplex PCR using the deep immunoSEQ assay. Genomic DNA extracted from each cell subset was distributed evenly over all wells of several immunoSEQ 96-well plates, and each plate served as one replicate. For sorted subsets, about 200 ng genomic DNA, equal to tens of thousands of T cell genomes, was loaded into each replicate PCR. Purified libraries were quantified with a Qubit 3.0 fluorometer, sized on a Bioanalyzer 2100, and re-quantified with the KAPA Library Quantification kit. Every immunoSEQ 96-well plate was sequenced on a dedicated single-read 150-cycle Illumina NextSeq 550 flow cell. The authors' pipeline ran thus. Because the immunoSEQ output held only junctional sequences and lacked quality scores, the filtering could not match the filtering applied to full-length reads. To assign V/J genes and CDR3, sequences were annotated against IMGT germline references using PyIR, a Python wrapper for IgBLAST v1.9. Reads were removed for weak V/J assignments (E-value above 1e-6), missing CDR3, stop codons, out-of-frame junctions, or ambiguous translated residues. V3J clonotypes were defined by identical inferred V gene, J gene, and CDR3 amino acid sequence. To compute the percentage overlap between repertoires, the number of shared unique clonotypes was divided by the size of the smaller repertoire. RTK rarefaction, the Chao1 estimator, and Recon v2.1 estimates of unobserved clonotypes were used to assess repertoire richness. Generation probabilities for all TCRbeta clonotypes obtained by the gDNA method from a few donors were computed using OLGA. In TCRdb, the immuneACCESS table is reduced to in-frame sequences with V and J assigned. These tables do not hold every clone; where another copy was compared, an unresolved V gene accounts for under half, and the others remain unexplained. V and J calls and clone size are given by that table; D and trimming were obtained from the DNA. This sample is represented by under 650,000 clones; about 96% of them were singletons. 0.06% of the sample lies in the top ten.

Donors were healthy HIV-negative adults with no recently reported acute infections or vaccinations. Every donor was a Caucasian adult living in Nashville, Tennessee, USA. CD4+ T cells were enriched through magnetic negative selection, after which naive cells were positively selected on CD45RA and the remaining negative fraction served as the memory subset. Blood was obtained by leukapheresis, after which PBMCs were separated by Ficoll-Histopaque density gradient centrifugation and cryopreserved in liquid nitrogen vapor phase. Analytical flow cytometry was used to check the purity and quantity of each magnetically sorted T cell population. Genomic DNA was isolated from every sorted fraction and measured by UV absorbance on a Nanodrop 2000c.

The source is a woman in her thirties in good health. Recombination joined TRBV20-1 with TRBJ1-1; no D segment can be confidently identified. The sequencing input was naive CD4+ T cells sorted from blood. Explained via the paper, the cell subset or site label denotes: CD45RA+ positively selected. The DNA reads as follows: TGCAGTGCTTCCAAAGGGGAAGCTTTCTTT. Its product reads: CSASKGEAFF.